A selection of T cell receptor beta chains follows, all from one sample in a study of control samples from healthy donors and cancer patients. Using immunoSEQ multiplex PCR, the repertoire was profiled, and TCRdb retains in-frame clones only, with some absent. This sample has 90,000 to 95,000 clones, with just under 85% found just once. Sequencing was carried out using blood. The receptor source for this set is a man aged 25-45 years in good health. The CDR3 runs from the conserved cysteine through the conserved F or W. Each record gives: D gene, clone size, V gene, CDR3 length, J gene, CDR3 protein, CDR3 DNA. A D gene is named only where the DNA matches it firmly. Expanded clones get a size class; other rows say once, few or many, or leave the size out.

d_call: NA
clone_size: NA
v_call: TRBV6-5
cdr3_length: 15
j_call: TRBJ1-2
cdr3_aa: CASSLDRDQVGGYTF
cdr3_nt: TGTGCCAGCAGTCTCGACAGAGACCAAGTCGGGGGCTACACCTTC

d_call: NA
clone_size: NA
v_call: TRBV28
cdr3_length: 13
j_call: TRBJ1-5
cdr3_aa: CASSLTETQPQHF
cdr3_nt: TGTGCCAGCAGTTTAACGGAGACTCAGCCCCAGCATTTT

d_call: TRBD2
clone_size: NA
v_call: TRBV6-5
cdr3_length: 14
j_call: TRBJ2-3
cdr3_aa: CASSLRGGTDTQYF
cdr3_nt: TGTGCCAGCAGTTTGCGGGGGGGCACAGATACGCAGTATTTT

d_call: NA
clone_size: NA
v_call: TRBV2
cdr3_length: 11
j_call: TRBJ2-3
cdr3_aa: CSGGFTDTQYF
cdr3_nt: TGTTCAGGAGGGTTCACAGATACGCAGTATTTT

d_call: TRBD1
clone_size: NA
v_call: TRBV10-3
cdr3_length: 12
j_call: TRBJ1-1
cdr3_aa: CAISDRTGEAFF
cdr3_nt: TGTGCCATCAGTGACCGGACAGGTGAAGCTTTCTTT

d_call: TRBD1
clone_size: NA
v_call: TRBV9
cdr3_length: 15
j_call: TRBJ1-3
cdr3_aa: CASSAGTGSGNTIYF
cdr3_nt: TGTGCCAGCAGCGCCGGGACAGGGTCAGGAAACACCATATATTTT

d_call: NA
clone_size: NA
v_call: TRBV7-3
cdr3_length: 15
j_call: TRBJ2-2
cdr3_aa: CASSKGGANTGELFF
cdr3_nt: TGTGCCAGCAGCAAGGGGGGTGCGAACACCGGGGAGCTGTTTTTT

d_call: TRBD2
clone_size: NA
v_call: TRBV6-6
cdr3_length: 16
j_call: TRBJ2-1
cdr3_aa: CASSPWTSGGRNEQFF
cdr3_nt: TGTGCCAGCAGCCCCTGGACTAGCGGGGGAAGGAATGAGCAGTTCTTC

d_call: NA
clone_size: NA
v_call: TRBV5-1
cdr3_length: 13
j_call: TRBJ1-2
cdr3_aa: CASSPTGDYGYTF
cdr3_nt: TGCGCCAGCAGCCCAACAGGAGACTATGGCTACACCTTC

d_call: TRBD2
clone_size: NA
v_call: TRBV7-9
cdr3_length: 15
j_call: TRBJ2-3
cdr3_aa: CASSPPGGPADTQYF
cdr3_nt: TGTGCCAGCAGCCCCCCGGGGGGGCCCGCAGATACGCAGTATTTT

d_call: NA
clone_size: NA
v_call: TRBV5-6
cdr3_length: 12
j_call: TRBJ2-2
cdr3_aa: CASRRLRGELFF
cdr3_nt: TGTGCCAGCAGACGCTTGCGCGGGGAGCTGTTTTTT

d_call: TRBD1
clone_size: NA
v_call: TRBV11-2
cdr3_length: 13
j_call: TRBJ1-6
cdr3_aa: CASSGQANSPLHF
cdr3_nt: TGTGCCAGCAGCGGACAGGCCAATTCACCCCTCCACTTT

d_call: NA
clone_size: NA
v_call: TRBV27
cdr3_length: 13
j_call: TRBJ2-2
cdr3_aa: CASSYSATGELFF
cdr3_nt: TGTGCCAGCAGTTACTCGGCAACCGGGGAGCTGTTTTTT

d_call: TRBD1
clone_size: NA
v_call: TRBV5-1
cdr3_length: 14
j_call: TRBJ1-6
cdr3_aa: CASRSGQGNSPLHF
cdr3_nt: TGCGCCAGCAGGTCAGGACAGGGGAATTCACCCCTCCACTTT

d_call: TRBD1
clone_size: once
v_call: TRBV7-8
cdr3_length: 14
j_call: TRBJ1-1
cdr3_aa: CASSLDRGSTEAFF
cdr3_nt: TGTGCCAGCAGCTTAGACAGGGGAAGCACTGAAGCTTTCTTT

d_call: TRBD1
clone_size: NA
v_call: TRBV14
cdr3_length: 16
j_call: TRBJ1-6
cdr3_aa: CASSQDGTGGNSPLHF
cdr3_nt: TGTGCCAGCAGCCAAGATGGAACAGGGGGTAATTCACCCCTCCACTTT

d_call: NA
clone_size: once
v_call: TRBV25-1
cdr3_length: 15
j_call: TRBJ2-3
cdr3_aa: CASSDLRANTDTQYF
cdr3_nt: TGTGCCAGCAGTGACCTGCGGGCGAACACAGATACGCAGTATTTT

d_call: TRBD1
clone_size: NA
v_call: TRBV29-1
cdr3_length: 12
j_call: TRBJ1-1
cdr3_aa: CSTWTGNTEAFF
cdr3_nt: TGCAGCACCTGGACAGGGAACACTGAAGCTTTCTTT

d_call: NA
clone_size: NA
v_call: TRBV19
cdr3_length: 14
j_call: TRBJ1-1
cdr3_aa: CASSIDGGLTEAFF
cdr3_nt: TGTGCCAGTAGTATAGACGGGGGCCTCACTGAAGCTTTCTTT

d_call: NA
clone_size: NA
v_call: TRBV30
cdr3_length: 16
j_call: TRBJ1-5
cdr3_aa: CAWSVRGAPGNQPQHF
cdr3_nt: TGTGCCTGGAGTGTACGGGGGGCCCCAGGCAATCAGCCCCAGCATTTT

d_call: TRBD1
clone_size: NA
v_call: TRBV5-1
cdr3_length: 13
j_call: TRBJ1-1
cdr3_aa: CASSLDRGTEAFF
cdr3_nt: TGCGCCAGCAGCCTCGACAGGGGCACTGAAGCTTTCTTT

d_call: TRBD1
clone_size: NA
v_call: TRBV2
cdr3_length: 14
j_call: TRBJ1-4
cdr3_aa: CASSRDRFNEKLFF
cdr3_nt: TGTGCCAGCAGCCGGGACAGATTTAATGAAAAACTGTTTTTT

d_call: NA
clone_size: NA
v_call: TRBV6-6
cdr3_length: 12
j_call: TRBJ1-5
cdr3_aa: CASSSQDQPQHF
cdr3_nt: TGTGCCAGCAGTTCACAGGATCAGCCCCAGCATTTT

d_call: NA
clone_size: few
v_call: TRBV7-2
cdr3_length: 15
j_call: TRBJ2-1
cdr3_aa: CASSLIHGSYNEQFF
cdr3_nt: TGTGCCAGCAGCTTAATCCACGGTTCCTACAATGAGCAGTTCTTC

d_call: NA
clone_size: NA
v_call: TRBV10-2
cdr3_length: 16
j_call: TRBJ1-1
cdr3_aa: CASTNGLAQMNTEAFF
cdr3_nt: TGCGCCAGCACCAACGGCCTGGCACAAATGAACACTGAAGCTTTCTTT

d_call: NA
clone_size: NA
v_call: TRBV12-3/TRBV12-4
cdr3_length: 13
j_call: TRBJ1-1
cdr3_aa: CASRMDANTEAFF
cdr3_nt: TGTGCCAGCCGCATGGACGCGAACACTGAAGCTTTCTTT

d_call: NA
clone_size: few
v_call: TRBV5-1
cdr3_length: 15
j_call: TRBJ2-7
cdr3_aa: CASSLTNGQGGEQYF
cdr3_nt: TGCGCCAGCAGCCTGACCAACGGTCAGGGCGGCGAGCAGTACTTC

d_call: NA
clone_size: few
v_call: TRBV30
cdr3_length: 15
j_call: TRBJ1-6
cdr3_aa: CAWSKGYPTNSPLHF
cdr3_nt: TGTGCCTGGAGTAAGGGGTACCCGACGAATTCACCCCTCCACTTT

d_call: NA
clone_size: once
v_call: TRBV18
cdr3_length: 14
j_call: TRBJ2-7
cdr3_aa: CASSPREPGNEQYF
cdr3_nt: TGTGCCAGCTCACCCCGGGAGCCAGGGAACGAGCAGTACTTC

d_call: TRBD1
clone_size: NA
v_call: TRBV28
cdr3_length: 14
j_call: TRBJ2-7
cdr3_aa: CASLAGTGGTEQYF
cdr3_nt: TGTGCCAGTTTAGCCGGGACAGGGGGAACCGAGCAGTACTTC

d_call: NA
clone_size: NA
v_call: TRBV27
cdr3_length: 12
j_call: TRBJ2-2
cdr3_aa: CASSWPGGELFF
cdr3_nt: TGTGCCAGCAGTTGGCCGGGAGGGGAGCTGTTTTTT

d_call: NA
clone_size: NA
v_call: TRBV4-1
cdr3_length: 14
j_call: TRBJ1-6
cdr3_aa: CASSQGAGRTPLHF
cdr3_nt: TGCGCCAGCAGCCAAGGAGCAGGGAGGACACCCCTCCACTTT

d_call: NA
clone_size: NA
v_call: TRBV19
cdr3_length: 12
j_call: TRBJ1-2
cdr3_aa: CASSTGRYGYTF
cdr3_nt: TGTGCCAGTAGTACTGGGCGCTATGGCTACACCTTC

d_call: NA
clone_size: NA
v_call: TRBV5-1
cdr3_length: 12
j_call: TRBJ2-3
cdr3_aa: CASSSGTDTQYF
cdr3_nt: TGCGCCAGCAGCTCGGGCACAGATACGCAGTATTTT

d_call: NA
clone_size: NA
v_call: TRBV10-2
cdr3_length: 14
j_call: TRBJ1-1
cdr3_aa: CASSYQGPNTEAFF
cdr3_nt: TGCGCCAGCAGCTATCAGGGACCGAACACTGAAGCTTTCTTT

d_call: NA
clone_size: NA
v_call: TRBV7-2
cdr3_length: 15
j_call: TRBJ1-1
cdr3_aa: CASSSIGGMNTEAFF
cdr3_nt: TGTGCCAGCAGCTCCATAGGGGGGATGAACACTGAAGCTTTCTTT

d_call: NA
clone_size: NA
v_call: TRBV19
cdr3_length: 13
j_call: TRBJ2-2
cdr3_aa: CATKNRDPGELFF
cdr3_nt: TGTGCCACCAAGAACAGGGATCCCGGGGAGCTGTTTTTT

d_call: NA
clone_size: NA
v_call: TRBV27
cdr3_length: 13
j_call: TRBJ1-2
cdr3_aa: CASSLSTGYGYTF
cdr3_nt: TGTGCCAGCAGTTTAAGCACAGGGTACGGCTACACCTTC

d_call: NA
clone_size: NA
v_call: TRBV11-2
cdr3_length: 14
j_call: TRBJ2-3
cdr3_aa: CASSLNQNTDTQYF
cdr3_nt: TGTGCCAGCAGCTTAAATCAGAACACAGATACGCAGTATTTT

d_call: NA
clone_size: few
v_call: TRBV20-1
cdr3_length: 11
j_call: TRBJ1-2
cdr3_aa: CSGRASYGYTF
cdr3_nt: TGCAGCGGACGAGCCTCCTATGGCTACACCTTC

d_call: TRBD1
clone_size: once
v_call: TRBV19
cdr3_length: 14
j_call: TRBJ1-6
cdr3_aa: CASSIRGHNSPLHF
cdr3_nt: TGTGCCAGTAGTATTAGGGGGCATAATTCACCCCTCCACTTT

d_call: NA
clone_size: NA
v_call: TRBV5-6
cdr3_length: 12
j_call: TRBJ2-7
cdr3_aa: CASSKGSYEQYF
cdr3_nt: TGTGCCAGCAGTAAGGGGTCCTACGAGCAGTACTTC

d_call: TRBD1
clone_size: NA
v_call: TRBV18
cdr3_length: 16
j_call: TRBJ1-1
cdr3_aa: CASSVTGALLNTEAFF
cdr3_nt: TGTGCCAGCTCAGTTACAGGGGCCCTCTTGAACACTGAAGCTTTCTTT

d_call: NA
clone_size: NA
v_call: TRBV3-1/TRBV3-2
cdr3_length: 15
j_call: TRBJ1-2
cdr3_aa: CASSQGTGSNYGYTF
cdr3_nt: TGTGCCAGCAGCCAAGGCACAGGGTCTAACTATGGCTACACCTTC

d_call: NA
clone_size: NA
v_call: TRBV3-1/TRBV3-2
cdr3_length: 15
j_call: TRBJ2-5
cdr3_aa: CASSQNYGPQETQYF
cdr3_nt: TGTGCCAGCAGCCAAAACTACGGACCCCAAGAGACCCAGTACTTC

d_call: TRBD2
clone_size: NA
v_call: TRBV4-2
cdr3_length: 18
j_call: TRBJ2-6
cdr3_aa: CASSQDPSGGGGANVLTF
cdr3_nt: TGTGCCAGCAGCCAAGATCCCAGCGGGGGGGGCGGGGCCAACGTCCTGACTTTC

d_call: NA
clone_size: NA
v_call: TRBV3-1/TRBV3-2
cdr3_length: 15
j_call: TRBJ1-1
cdr3_aa: CASSHRQTMNTEAFF
cdr3_nt: TGTGCCAGCAGCCACCGACAGACAATGAACACTGAAGCTTTCTTT

d_call: NA
clone_size: NA
v_call: TRBV7-9
cdr3_length: 13
j_call: TRBJ1-5
cdr3_aa: CASSLEASGTQHF
cdr3_nt: TGTGCCAGCAGCTTAGAGGCGTCAGGGACCCAGCATTTT

d_call: NA
clone_size: once
v_call: TRBV28
cdr3_length: 12
j_call: TRBJ2-7
cdr3_aa: CASSPGAYEQYF
cdr3_nt: TGTGCCAGCAGTCCCGGAGCATACGAGCAGTACTTC

d_call: NA
clone_size: NA
v_call: TRBV3-1/TRBV3-2
cdr3_length: 11
j_call: TRBJ2-3
cdr3_aa: CASSSADTQYF
cdr3_nt: TGTGCCAGCAGCAGCGCAGATACGCAGTATTTT

d_call: NA
clone_size: NA
v_call: TRBV4-2
cdr3_length: 15
j_call: TRBJ1-2
cdr3_aa: CASSQISGGIYGYTF
cdr3_nt: TGTGCCAGCAGCCAAATTTCTGGAGGGATTTATGGCTACACCTTC

d_call: NA
clone_size: NA
v_call: TRBV5-1
cdr3_length: 14
j_call: TRBJ1-2
cdr3_aa: CASSLLLGDDGYTF
cdr3_nt: TGCGCCAGCAGCTTGTTGTTAGGAGACGATGGCTACACCTTC

d_call: NA
clone_size: NA
v_call: TRBV29-1
cdr3_length: 14
j_call: TRBJ1-1
cdr3_aa: CSVGIRGVGTEAFF
cdr3_nt: TGCAGCGTTGGGATCAGGGGAGTAGGAACTGAAGCTTTCTTT

d_call: NA
clone_size: NA
v_call: TRBV11-2
cdr3_length: 12
j_call: TRBJ1-1
cdr3_aa: CASSPLNTEAFF
cdr3_nt: TGTGCCAGCAGCCCTCTGAACACTGAAGCTTTCTTT

d_call: TRBD1
clone_size: NA
v_call: TRBV7-8
cdr3_length: 18
j_call: TRBJ2-2
cdr3_aa: CASSPPLKDRAWTGELFF
cdr3_nt: TGTGCCAGCAGCCCTCCGTTAAAGGACAGGGCTTGGACCGGGGAGCTGTTTTTT

d_call: NA
clone_size: NA
v_call: TRBV2
cdr3_length: 14
j_call: TRBJ2-7
cdr3_aa: CASSAGTTVHEQYF
cdr3_nt: TGTGCCAGCAGCGCAGGAACTACGGTCCACGAGCAGTACTTC

d_call: NA
clone_size: NA
v_call: TRBV19
cdr3_length: 13
j_call: TRBJ1-1
cdr3_aa: CASSIQLNTEAFF
cdr3_nt: TGTGCCAGTAGTATTCAGTTGAACACTGAAGCTTTCTTT

d_call: NA
clone_size: few
v_call: TRBV7-9
cdr3_length: 12
j_call: TRBJ1-2
cdr3_aa: CASSLEGGGYTF
cdr3_nt: TGTGCCAGCAGCTTAGAGGGCGGTGGCTACACCTTC

d_call: TRBD1
clone_size: NA
v_call: TRBV2
cdr3_length: 15
j_call: TRBJ1-2
cdr3_aa: CASSDSSVTGGGYTF
cdr3_nt: TGTGCCAGCAGTGATAGTAGTGTAACAGGGGGCGGCTACACCTTC

d_call: NA
clone_size: NA
v_call: TRBV9
cdr3_length: 15
j_call: TRBJ2-6
cdr3_aa: CASSVVGSGANVLTF
cdr3_nt: TGTGCCAGCAGCGTAGTGGGCTCTGGGGCCAACGTCCTGACTTTC